This TCR beta chain originates from a study of shared clonotypes between healthy human individuals (dated by TCRdb to 2018 to 2020). About the full investigation: The cohort included a few men and a couple of women between 18 and 49 years of age. For each donor, CD4 naive and CD4 memory were each given three plates, CD8 naive was given two plates, and CD8 memory was given one plate. To estimate repertoire size and how much clonotype sharing occurs between individuals, the study deeply sequenced the blood TCR repertoires of several healthy adults. To increase sequencing depth and limit assay-specific biases, TCR repertoire library preparation and sequencing were carried out by different laboratories using diverse techniques. Each donor's leukapheresis produced roughly between roughly 0.94 and 9.5 billion PBMCs. What the authors observed across the whole study: Only blood was sampled, and tissue TCR repertoires likely differ from those in blood. Incomplete sequencing was indicated by rarefaction of sorted-subset datasets, despite the large sequencing depth. Because the study included a small number of donors, the genetic and exposure-history diversity represented was limited. Compared with non-shared clonotypes, clonotypes shared by all four sorted-subset donors had higher generation probabilities. Naive subsets generally had larger estimated clonotype richness than memory subsets did. Pairwise subsampling indicated that sequencing depth was expected to affect the degree of clonotype sharing among donors. When a handful of donors were compared, the shared fraction of clonotypes was around 5.1% for naive CD4, approximately 3.3% for naive CD8, roughly 2.3% for memory CD4, and 0.4% for memory CD8.

Deletion took 2 bases off V and 4 bases off J, with a span of 8 bases between the germline ends. The germline V gene (reference sequence) provides CDR1 SSHAT and CDR2 FNYEAQ. The CDR3 measures 13 amino acids from cysteine to phenylalanine. Only the CDR3 part of the read is kept: 39 bases, read in frame from the first base. TCR CDR3 regions were amplified from genomic DNA by multiplex PCR using the deep immunoSEQ assay. Extracted genomic DNA from each cell subset was distributed evenly across all wells of several immunoSEQ 96-well plates, and each plate was treated as a replicate. For sorted subsets, roughly 200 ng of genomic DNA, equivalent to some 30,000 T cell genomes, went into each replicate PCR. Purified libraries were quantified with a Qubit 3.0 fluorometer, sized on a Bioanalyzer 2100, and re-quantified with the KAPA Library Quantification kit. A separate single-read 150-cycle Illumina NextSeq 550 flow cell was used to sequence each immunoSEQ 96-well plate. Per the source publication's procedure: Because only junctional sequences without quality scores were contained in the immunoSEQ output, filtering matching that applied to full-length reads could not be performed. Sequences were annotated with PyIR, a Python wrapper for IgBLAST v1.9, and V/J genes and CDR3 were assigned using IMGT germline references. Any read was removed if the V/J assignment was weak (E-value above 1e-6), the CDR3 was missing, or the read contained stop codons, out-of-frame junctions, or ambiguous translated residues. A V3J clonotype was defined by an identical inferred V gene, J gene, and CDR3 amino acid sequence. Percentage overlap between repertoires was computed as shared unique clonotypes divided by the size of the smaller repertoire. Repertoire richness was assessed with RTK rarefaction, the Chao1 estimator, and Recon v2.1 estimates of unobserved clonotypes. Generation probabilities for all TCRbeta clonotypes obtained by the gDNA method from a handful of donors were computed using OLGA. TCRdb took this table from immuneACCESS and kept in-frame rearrangements with V and J called. Such tables lack part of the clones; where checked against another copy, unresolved V genes explain under half of the gap, and the rest is unexplained. V and J calls and clone size come straight from that table; D and trimming were deduced from the DNA. The sample table records around 1,000,000 clones; approximately 75% of these occur just once. About 0.94% of the sample is in the top ten clones.

Concerning this clone itself: No cognate antigen has been identified for it. No much larger clone exists at a distance of one base, and base qualities are not known.

The donors were healthy, HIV-negative adults with no recently reported acute infections or vaccinations. Every donor was a Caucasian adult residing in Nashville, Tennessee, USA. CD4+ T cells were enriched by magnetic negative selection, after which naive cells were positively selected on CD45RA and the negative fraction was taken as the memory subset. Blood was obtained by leukapheresis, after which PBMCs were separated by Ficoll-Histopaque density gradient centrifugation and cryopreserved in liquid nitrogen vapor phase. Analytical flow cytometry was used to check the purity and quantity of each magnetically sorted T cell population. From each sorted fraction, genomic DNA was isolated and quantified by UV absorbance on a Nanodrop 2000c.

The specimen was memory CD4+ T cells from PBMCs. The cell subset or site label on this specimen signifies: CD45RA-negative fraction. The chain links TRBV7-7 with TRBJ1-1; the D gene cannot be resolved reliably. This sequence originates from a man aged 18-30 years in good health. Some clones in this sample may be carry-over from other donors' samples. The DNA reads as follows: TGTGCCAGCAGCTTAAATCCAGCCACTGAAGCTTTCTTT. It translates as CASSLNPATEAFF.